The clone carrying this T cell receptor (beta chain) was picked up a small number of times. As yet, its antigen is unknown. This specimen comes from a study of CD8 T cells in ankylosing spondylitis. V dropped 6 bases and J dropped 6; count of bases not matched to a gene: 6. The CDR3 runs 15 residues. For TCR beta, libraries came from quantitative 5'-RACE with molecular barcodes. TCRdb called the 5' RACE reads again in MiXCR, with one record for every CDR3 protein. The sample yields approximately 540,000 distinct CDR3 sequences, roughly 12% seen once. Study-level findings and limits: Disease-linked clones were reportedly significantly enriched in matched ankylosing spondylitis synovial fluid. Prior work had noted some motif variants in reactive arthritis blood and synovial fluid. Fewer than 10 highly homologous variants made up a TCR beta motif that seemed to typify ankylosing spondylitis blood.

Sequenced sample: blood, either unsorted or a sorted T cell fraction (not recorded which). The V and J genes are TRBV12-3 or TRBV12-4 and TRBJ1-5; TRBD1 agrees at 12 bases. This receptor was taken from a male donor with ankylosing spondylitis. CDR3 sequence reads: CASSPGTGGGQPQHF. The CDR3 coding sequence is TGTGCCAGCAGCCCCGGGACAGGGGGCGGTCAGCCCCAGCATTTT.